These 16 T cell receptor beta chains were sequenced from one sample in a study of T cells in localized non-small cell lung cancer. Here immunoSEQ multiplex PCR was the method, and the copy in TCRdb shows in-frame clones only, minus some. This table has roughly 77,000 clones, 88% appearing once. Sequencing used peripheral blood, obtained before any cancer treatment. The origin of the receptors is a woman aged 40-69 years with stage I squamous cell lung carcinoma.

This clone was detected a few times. The CDR3 region has the DNA TGTGCCAGCAGTGAAGGCAGTTCTACTAATTCACCCCTCCACTTT. Translation gives CASSEGSSTNSPLHF. V is TRBV2 and J is TRBJ1-6; D gene uncertain. The CDR3 contains 15 residues. Germline values: CDR1 SNHLY, CDR2 FYNNEI. The V end was cut by 1 base, the J end by 6 bases, with 10 bases between. Variable domain in full (rest from reference TRBV2 and TRBJ1-6): EPEVTQTPSHQVTQMGQEVILRCVPISNHLYFYWYRQILGQKVEFLVSFYNNEISEKSEIFDDQFSVERPDGSNFTLKIRSTKLEDSAMYFCASSEGSSTNSPLHFGNGTRLTVT.

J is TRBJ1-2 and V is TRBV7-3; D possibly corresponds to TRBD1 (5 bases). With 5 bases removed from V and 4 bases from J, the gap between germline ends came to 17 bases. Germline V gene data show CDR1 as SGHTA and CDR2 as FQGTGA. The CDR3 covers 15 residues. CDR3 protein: CASSPSGGSSYGYTF. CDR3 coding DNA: TGTGCCAGCAGCCCGTCGGGGGGGTCCTCCTATGGCTACACCTTC.

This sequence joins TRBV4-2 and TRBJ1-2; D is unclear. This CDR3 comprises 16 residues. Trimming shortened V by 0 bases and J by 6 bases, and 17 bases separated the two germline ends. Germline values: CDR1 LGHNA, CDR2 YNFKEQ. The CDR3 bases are TGTGCCAGCAGCCAAGAGACGTTGGCAGCGGCGCATGGCTACACCTTC. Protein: CASSQETLAAAHGYTF.

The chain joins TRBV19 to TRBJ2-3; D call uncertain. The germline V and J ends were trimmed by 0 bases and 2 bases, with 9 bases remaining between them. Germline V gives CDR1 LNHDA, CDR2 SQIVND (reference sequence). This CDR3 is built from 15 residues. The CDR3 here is CASSIDLGPTDTQYF. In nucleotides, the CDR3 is TGTGCCAGTAGTATAGACCTGGGCCCCACAGATACGCAGTATTTT.

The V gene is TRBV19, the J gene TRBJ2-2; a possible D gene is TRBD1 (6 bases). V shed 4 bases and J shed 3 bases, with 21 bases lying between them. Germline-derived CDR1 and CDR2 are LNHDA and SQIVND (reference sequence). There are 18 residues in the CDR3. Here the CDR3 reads CASSTWPLRGRDTGELFF. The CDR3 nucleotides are TGTGCCAGTAGTACCTGGCCGCTCAGGGGTAGGGACACCGGGGAGCTGTTTTTT. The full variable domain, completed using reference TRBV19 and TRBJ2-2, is DGGITQSPKYLFRKEGQNVTLSCEQNLNHDAMYWYRQDPGQGLRLIYYSQIVNDFQKGDIAEGYSVSREKKESFPLTVTSAQKNPTAFYLCASSTWPLRGRDTGELFFGEGSRLTVL.

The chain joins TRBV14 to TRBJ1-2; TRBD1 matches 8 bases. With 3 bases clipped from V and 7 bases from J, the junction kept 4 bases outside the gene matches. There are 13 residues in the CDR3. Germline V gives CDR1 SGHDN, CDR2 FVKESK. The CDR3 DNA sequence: TGTGCCAGCAGCCAGTCCAGGGGGCTTGGCTACACCTTC. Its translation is CASSQSRGLGYTF.

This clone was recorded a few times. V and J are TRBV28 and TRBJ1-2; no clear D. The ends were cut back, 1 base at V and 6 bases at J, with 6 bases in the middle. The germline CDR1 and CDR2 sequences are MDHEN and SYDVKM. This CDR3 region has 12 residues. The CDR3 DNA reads TGTGCCAGCAGTTTATCCCCAAATGGCTACACCTTC. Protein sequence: CASSLSPNGYTF.

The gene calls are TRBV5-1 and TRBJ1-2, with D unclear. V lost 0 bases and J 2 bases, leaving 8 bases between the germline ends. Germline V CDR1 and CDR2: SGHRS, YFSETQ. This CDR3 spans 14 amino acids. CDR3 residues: CASSLAGGNYGYTF. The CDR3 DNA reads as TGCGCCAGCAGCTTGGCCGGCGGAAACTATGGCTACACCTTC.

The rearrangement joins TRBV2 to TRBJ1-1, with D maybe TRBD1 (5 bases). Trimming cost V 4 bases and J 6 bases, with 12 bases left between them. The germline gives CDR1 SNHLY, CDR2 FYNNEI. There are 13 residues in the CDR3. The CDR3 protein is CASSVRRVSEAFF. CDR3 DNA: TGTGCCAGCAGTGTCCGCAGGGTCTCTGAAGCTTTCTTT. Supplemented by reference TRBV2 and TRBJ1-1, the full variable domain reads EPEVTQTPSHQVTQMGQEVILRCVPISNHLYFYWYRQILGQKVEFLVSFYNNEISEKSEIFDDQFSVERPDGSNFTLKIRSTKLEDSAMYFCASSVRRVSEAFFGQGTRLTVV.

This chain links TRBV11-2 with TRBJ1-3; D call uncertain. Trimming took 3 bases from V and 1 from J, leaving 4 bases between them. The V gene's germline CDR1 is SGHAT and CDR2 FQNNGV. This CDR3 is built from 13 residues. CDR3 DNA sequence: TGTGCCAGCAGCTTTGGTTCTGGAAACACCATATATTTT. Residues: CASSFGSGNTIYF.

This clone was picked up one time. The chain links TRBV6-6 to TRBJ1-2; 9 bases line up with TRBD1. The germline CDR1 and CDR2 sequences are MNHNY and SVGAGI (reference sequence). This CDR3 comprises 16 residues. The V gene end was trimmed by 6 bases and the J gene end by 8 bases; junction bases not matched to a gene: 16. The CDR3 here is CASSSYRLQGAGGYTF. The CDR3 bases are TGTGCCAGCAGCAGTTACCGTCTACAGGGGGCCGGAGGCTACACCTTC.

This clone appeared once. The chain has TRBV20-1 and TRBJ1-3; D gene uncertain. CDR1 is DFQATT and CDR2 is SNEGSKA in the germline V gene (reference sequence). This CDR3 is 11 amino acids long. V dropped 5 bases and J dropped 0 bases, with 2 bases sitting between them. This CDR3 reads CSALSGNTIYF. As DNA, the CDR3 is TGCAGTGCTCTCTCTGGAAACACCATATATTTT.

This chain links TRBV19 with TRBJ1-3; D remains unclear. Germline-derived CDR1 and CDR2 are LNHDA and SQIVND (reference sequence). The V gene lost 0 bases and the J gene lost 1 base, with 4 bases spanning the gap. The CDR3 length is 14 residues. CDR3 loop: CASSIEPSGNTIYF. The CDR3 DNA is TGTGCCAGTAGTATAGAACCTTCTGGAAACACCATATATTTT.

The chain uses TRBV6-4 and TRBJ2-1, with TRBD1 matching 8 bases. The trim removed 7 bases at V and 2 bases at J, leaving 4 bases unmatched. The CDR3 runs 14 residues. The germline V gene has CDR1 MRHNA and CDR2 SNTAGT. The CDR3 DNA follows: TGTGCCAGCAAGCCGACAGGGGCCTACAATGAGCAGTTCTTC. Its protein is CASKPTGAYNEQFF.

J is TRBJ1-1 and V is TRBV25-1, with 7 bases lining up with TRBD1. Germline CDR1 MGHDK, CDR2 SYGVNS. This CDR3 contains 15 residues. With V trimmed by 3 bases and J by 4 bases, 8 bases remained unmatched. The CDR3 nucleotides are TGTGCCAGCAGTGACATGACAGGGAAGACCACTGAAGCTTTCTTT. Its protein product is CASSDMTGKTTEAFF.

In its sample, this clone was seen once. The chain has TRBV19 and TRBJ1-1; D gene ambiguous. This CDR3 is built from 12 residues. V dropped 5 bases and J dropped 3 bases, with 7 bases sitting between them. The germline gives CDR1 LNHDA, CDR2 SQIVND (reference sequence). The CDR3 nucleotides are TGTGCCAGTAGTGAACAGTACACTGAAGCTTTCTTT. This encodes CASSEQYTEAFF.